The sequence of this T cell receptor (beta chain) was determined in a study of blood T cell repertoires in COVID-19. The CDR3 sequence is 11 residues long. V lost 9 bases to trimming and J lost 5 bases, with 7 bases between them. The V gene's germline CDR1 is MDHEN and CDR2 SYDVKM. Profiled with immunoSEQ multiplex PCR; TCRdb holds only in-frame clones, not every one. The sample lists around 140,000 clones, 81% seen once, with approximately 8% in the top ten. The receptor was derived from a human donor in a cohort sampled during active COVID-19. The rearrangement joins TRBV28 to TRBJ2-2; D call uncertain. Sample: peripheral blood. The CDR3 spells CASLRTGELFF. In DNA form, the CDR3 reads TGTGCCAGTCTCAGGACCGGGGAGCTGTTTTTT.